This TCR beta chain originates from a study of human T cells and chemical hapten exposure. In the study overall: Chiefly female patients presented with alopecia areata, totalis or universalis.

In the case of this clonotype: The target antigen is unknown.

TCRdb re-called the RACE reads through MiXCR, storing one row per CDR3 protein. The sample shows 350,000 to 450,000 distinct CDR3 sequences, around 5.5% of them seen only once. Time point given: pre-sensitization, week 0. Treatment described: therapeutic diphenylcyclopropenone sensitization with weekly scalp DPC. RNA extraction used unfractionated whole blood as the source of total RNA. Notes on the study in general: Controls formed significantly fewer large CDR3 similarity clusters than expanded TCRs did. TCRs exceeding 1 in 1000 frequency stayed unchanged with DPC sensitization.

This CDR3 spans 17 amino acids. The chain joins TRBV21-1 to TRBJ1-5; the table's D call of TRBD1 was not tested on the DNA. TRBV21-1 is deemed a pseudogene. The sample was whole blood, taken in connection with sensitization to the hapten diphenylcyclopropenone (DPC). The origin of this receptor is a woman in her 50s with alopecia areata. Some clones in this sample may be carry-over from other donors' samples. DNA of the CDR3: TGTGCCAGCAGCAACAGGGGGCGCCTTGGGAGCAATCAGCCCCAGCATTTT. It translates to CASSNRGRLGSNQPQHF.